These 3 T cell receptor beta chains were all obtained from the same sample, sequenced in a study of T cell changes during pregnancy in multiple sclerosis (dated by TCRdb to about 2019). Library method: the immunoSEQ multiplex PCR assay. What TCRdb holds here is the immuneACCESS table cut down to in-frame rearrangements. Part of the clones is not present; checked against another copy, under half of the missing clones reflect an unresolved V gene, and the others are unexplained. In all, the sample holds around 70,000 clones, and 90% to 95% of those were seen once. The top ten constitute approximately 2% of the sample. Here the sequenced sample was peripheral blood, taken in the second trimester of pregnancy. These receptor sequences come from a female donor in good health, enrolled as a control in a pregnancy study.

This clone showed up just once. The rearrangement links TRBV7-2 to TRBJ2-5, with TRBD1 as a possible D gene (6 bases). Germline assignment: CDR1 SGHTA and CDR2 FQGNSA. V was trimmed by 4 bases and J by 4 bases, leaving 28 bases between them. The CDR3 spans 19 residues. The CDR3 here is CASSSLGSFRGGGLETQYF. CDR3 bases: TGTGCCAGCAGCTCTCTAGGATCTTTCAGAGGGGGTGGGCTAGAGACCCAGTACTTC.

The CDR3 here is CASSQALGMTGHGYTF. The DNA for the CDR3 is TGCGCCAGCAGCCAAGCCTTGGGGATGACAGGCCATGGCTACACCTTC. The rearrangement joins TRBV4-3 to TRBJ1-2, with D possibly TRBD1 on 6 matching bases. Germline CDR1 is LGHNA and CDR2 is YSLEER. Trimming stripped 1 base from V and 6 bases from J, with 18 bases between. The CDR3 extends over 16 amino acids.

This sequence joins TRBV28 and TRBJ1-2; D unclear. V dropped 6 bases and J dropped 2 bases, with 10 bases sitting between them. The CDR3 is made up of 13 amino acids. From germline, CDR1 is MDHEN and CDR2 SYDVKM. The CDR3 is CASSFSGNYGYTF. DNA for the CDR3: TGTGCCAGCAGCTTCTCGGGAAACTATGGCTACACCTTC.